This T cell receptor (beta chain) was identified during a study of molecular identifiers for immune sequencing clone quantification. TCRdb ran MiXCR on the PCR reads and lists one entry per CDR3 protein. The sample lists 460,000 or so distinct CDR3 sequences, approximately 25% occurring once. The CDR3 covers 14 residues. The J segment lost 7 bases and the V segment lost 6 bases, leaving 9 bases of the junction unmatched. The germline V gene encodes CDR1 MNHEY and CDR2 SMNVEV (reference sequence). The material sequenced was naive CD8+ T cells from blood, with Jurkat cell RNA spiked in. As to subset: FACS-sorted CD8+CD4-CCR7+CD45RA+ naive T cells. The chain has TRBV27 and TRBJ2-7; 10 bases align to TRBD1. This TCR derives from a human donor in good health. Some libraries in this study had Jurkat cell RNA spiked in. CDR3 amino acids: CASSPGTGVAEQYF. The CDR3 region has the DNA TGTGCCAGCAGCCCCGGGACAGGGGTAGCAGAGCAGTACTTC.